This paragraph reports one T cell receptor beta chain. Its antigen is still unknown. The authors incorporated unique molecular identifiers into the TCR beta cDNA libraries. T cells numbering roughly 0.9 to 11 million gave rise to some 500,000 cDNA molecules. TCRdb re-analysed the PCR reads in MiXCR, keeping a single row per CDR3 protein. The sample lists about 820,000 distinct CDR3 sequences; around 50% were seen once. CDR3 length equals 15 residues. CDR1 and CDR2 (germline): SEHNR, FQNEAQ (reference sequence). J was trimmed by 6 bases and V by 8 bases; bases with no gene match: 12. The sample comes from a study of post-analysis software for immune sequencing data. Study-wide results and caveats: When patients were compared with controls, 5 or 6 TRBV segments were more frequent, TRBV5-6, TRBV5-1 and TRBV20-1 among them. The study found significantly lower normalized Chao1 diversity in multiple sclerosis patients than in controls.

Sample: blood. The chain joins TRBV7-9 to TRBJ2-1; 8 nucleotides match TRBD2. The sequence came from a girl under 18 with multiple sclerosis. The DNA of the CDR3 is TGTGCCAGCGACTCTGCCGGGAGGGTCGGCAATGAGCAGTTCTTC. Protein sequence: CASDSAGRVGNEQFF.